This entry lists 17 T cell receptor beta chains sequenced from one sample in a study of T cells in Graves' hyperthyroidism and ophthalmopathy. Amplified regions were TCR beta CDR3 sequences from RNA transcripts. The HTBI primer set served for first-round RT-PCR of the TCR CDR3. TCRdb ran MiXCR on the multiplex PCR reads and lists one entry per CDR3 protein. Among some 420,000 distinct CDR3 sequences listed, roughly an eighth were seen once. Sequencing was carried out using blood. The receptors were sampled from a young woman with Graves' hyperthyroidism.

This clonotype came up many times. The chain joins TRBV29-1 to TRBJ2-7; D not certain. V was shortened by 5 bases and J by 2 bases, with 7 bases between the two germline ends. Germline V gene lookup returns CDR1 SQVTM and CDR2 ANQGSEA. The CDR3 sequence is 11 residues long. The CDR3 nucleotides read TGCAGCGTTATATCTCCCTACGAGCAGTACTTC. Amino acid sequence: CSVISPYEQYF.

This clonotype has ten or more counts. The CDR3 reads CASKGRSYNEQFF. The DNA of the CDR3 is TGTGCCAGCAAGGGTAGATCCTACAATGAGCAGTTCTTC. The V call is TRBV28, the J call TRBJ2-1; D not resolved. The CDR3 covers 13 residues. Germline CDR1 MDHEN, CDR2 SYDVKM. Trimming left V 7 bases short and J 1 base short, with 8 bases between.

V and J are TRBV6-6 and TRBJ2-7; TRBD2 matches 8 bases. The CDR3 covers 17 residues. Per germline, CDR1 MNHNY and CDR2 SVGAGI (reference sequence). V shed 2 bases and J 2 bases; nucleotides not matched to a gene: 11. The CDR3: CASSYPPQRELTYEQYF. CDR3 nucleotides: TGTGCCAGCAGTTACCCCCCCCAGCGGGAGCTTACCTACGAGCAGTACTTC.

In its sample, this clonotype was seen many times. This chain's CDR3 is CASKRDNEQFF. CDR3 nucleotide sequence: TGTGCCAGCAAGCGAGACAATGAGCAGTTCTTC. This chain connects TRBV9 to TRBJ2-1; D gene ambiguous. CDR3 length equals 11 residues. Germline CDR1 and CDR2: SGDLS and YYNGEE. With 6 bases removed from V and 5 bases from J, the gap between germline ends came to 6 bases.

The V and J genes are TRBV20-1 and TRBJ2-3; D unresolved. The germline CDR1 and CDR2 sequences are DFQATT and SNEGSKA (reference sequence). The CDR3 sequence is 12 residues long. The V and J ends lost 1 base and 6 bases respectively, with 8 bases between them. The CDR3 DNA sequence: TGCAGTGCTAGAGGGGAAAGTGATACGCAGTATTTT. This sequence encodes CSARGESDTQYF.

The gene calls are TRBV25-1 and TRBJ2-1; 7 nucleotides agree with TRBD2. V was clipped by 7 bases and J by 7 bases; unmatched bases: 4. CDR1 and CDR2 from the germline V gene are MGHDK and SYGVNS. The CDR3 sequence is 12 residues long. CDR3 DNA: TGTGCCAGCATGCTAGCGGAAAATGAGCAGTTCTTC. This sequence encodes CASMLAENEQFF.

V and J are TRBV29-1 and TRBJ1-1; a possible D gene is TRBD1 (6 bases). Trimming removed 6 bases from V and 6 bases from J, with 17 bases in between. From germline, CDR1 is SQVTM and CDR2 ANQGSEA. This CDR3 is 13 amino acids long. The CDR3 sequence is CSVTTGGIAEAFF. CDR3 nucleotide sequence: TGCAGCGTCACGACAGGCGGTATCGCTGAAGCTTTCTTT. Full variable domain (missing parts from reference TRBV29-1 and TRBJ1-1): SAVISQKPSRDICQRGTSLTIQCQVDSQVTMMFWYRQQPGQSLTLIATANQGSEATYESGFVIDKFPISRPNLTFSTLTVSNMSPEDSSIYLCSVTTGGIAEAFFGQGTRLTVV.

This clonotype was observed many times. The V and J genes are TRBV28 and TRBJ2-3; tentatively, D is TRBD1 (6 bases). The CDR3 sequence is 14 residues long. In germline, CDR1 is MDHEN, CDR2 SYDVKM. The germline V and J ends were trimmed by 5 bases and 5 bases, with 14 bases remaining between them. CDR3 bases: TGTGCCAGCAGTAGCGACAGGTCGGGAGATACGCAGTATTTT. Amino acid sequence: CASSSDRSGDTQYF.

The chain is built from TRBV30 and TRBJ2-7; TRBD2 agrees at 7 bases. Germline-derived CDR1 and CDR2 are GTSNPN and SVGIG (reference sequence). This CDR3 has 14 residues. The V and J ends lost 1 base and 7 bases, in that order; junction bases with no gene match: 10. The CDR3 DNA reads TGTGCCTGGAGTGCGGGGGGTACGGGCCAGGAGCAGTACTTC. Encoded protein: CAWSAGGTGQEQYF.

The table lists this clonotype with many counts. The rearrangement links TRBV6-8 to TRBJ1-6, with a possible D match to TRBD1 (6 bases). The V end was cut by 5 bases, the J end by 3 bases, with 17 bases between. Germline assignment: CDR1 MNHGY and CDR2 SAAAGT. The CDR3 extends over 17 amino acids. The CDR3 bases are TGTGCCAGCAGTCCCCGGGACAAACAGTTCTATAATTCACCCCTCCACTTT. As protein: CASSPRDKQFYNSPLHF.

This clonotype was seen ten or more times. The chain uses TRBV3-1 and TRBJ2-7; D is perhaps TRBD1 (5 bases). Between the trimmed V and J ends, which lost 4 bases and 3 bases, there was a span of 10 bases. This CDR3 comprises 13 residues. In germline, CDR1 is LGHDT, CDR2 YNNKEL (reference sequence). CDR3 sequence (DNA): TGTGCCAGCAGCCCGCGGACACTCTACGAGCAGTACTTC. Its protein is CASSPRTLYEQYF.

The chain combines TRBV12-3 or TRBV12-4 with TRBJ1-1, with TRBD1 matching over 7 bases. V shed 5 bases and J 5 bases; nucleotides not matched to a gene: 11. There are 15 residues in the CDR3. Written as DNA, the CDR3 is TGTGCCAGCAGTCCGACAGGGAAGGGGGGGACTGAAGCTTTCTTT. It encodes CASSPTGKGGTEAFF.

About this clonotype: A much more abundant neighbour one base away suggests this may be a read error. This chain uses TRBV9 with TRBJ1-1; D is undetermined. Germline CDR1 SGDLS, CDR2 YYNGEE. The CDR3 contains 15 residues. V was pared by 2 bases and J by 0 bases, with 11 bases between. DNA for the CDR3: TGTGCCAGCAGCGTTGATTACTGGATGAACACTGAAGCTTTCTTT. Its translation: CASSVDYWMNTEAFF.

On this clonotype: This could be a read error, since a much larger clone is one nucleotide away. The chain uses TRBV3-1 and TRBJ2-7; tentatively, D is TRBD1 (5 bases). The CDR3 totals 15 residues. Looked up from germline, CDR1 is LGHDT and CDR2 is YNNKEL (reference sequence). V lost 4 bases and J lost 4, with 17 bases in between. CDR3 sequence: CASSPQGRLSYEQYF. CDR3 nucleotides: TGTGCCAGCAGCCCCCAGGGAAGGCTGTCTTACGAGCAGTACTTC.

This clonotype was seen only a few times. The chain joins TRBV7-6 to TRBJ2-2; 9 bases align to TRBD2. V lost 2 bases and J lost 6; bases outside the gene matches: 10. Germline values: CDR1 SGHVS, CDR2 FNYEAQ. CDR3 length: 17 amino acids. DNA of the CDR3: TGTGCCAGCAGCTTATTCGGGACTAGCTCCCCTCCCGGGGAGCTGTTTTTT. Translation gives CASSLFGTSSPPGELFF.

CDR3 coding DNA: TGTGCCAGCACCGATGGGGGGAGCTACAATGAGCAGTTCTTC. Translated: CASTDGGSYNEQFF. This chain joins TRBV9 and TRBJ2-1, with D possibly matching TRBD2 (6 bases). The CDR3 contains 14 residues. Trimming pared 6 bases from V and 3 bases from J, leaving 13 bases between. CDR1 and CDR2 (germline): SGDLS, YYNGEE.

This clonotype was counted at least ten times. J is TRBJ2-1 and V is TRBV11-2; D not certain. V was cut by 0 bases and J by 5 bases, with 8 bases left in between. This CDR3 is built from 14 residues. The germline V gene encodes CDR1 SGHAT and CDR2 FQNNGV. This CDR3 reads CASSLDRPHNEQFF. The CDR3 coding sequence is TGTGCCAGCAGCTTAGATAGGCCGCACAATGAGCAGTTCTTC. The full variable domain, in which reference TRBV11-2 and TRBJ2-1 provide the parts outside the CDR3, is EAGVAQSPRYKIIEKRQSVAFWCNPISGHATLYWYQQILGQGPKLLIQFQNNGVVDDSQLPKDRFSAERLKGVDSTLKIQPAKLEDSAVYLCASSLDRPHNEQFFGPGTRLTVL.